Described below is a single T cell receptor (beta chain) sequence and its context. The CDR3 covers 12 residues. Germline V gene data show CDR1 as SGHTA and CDR2 as FQGNSA. Trimming left V 4 bases short and J 4 bases short, with 8 bases between. Produced via immunoSEQ multiplex PCR; TCRdb's table is partial and in-frame only. The sample carries 50,000 or so clones, roughly 82% recorded once. This entry belongs to a study of OX40 agonist ivuxolimab in advanced cancers. This rearrangement joins TRBV7-2 to TRBJ2-7, with D hard to call. The sequences come from CD4+ or CD8+ T cells sorted from blood, collected in a trial of the OX40 agonist ivuxolimab. This sequence was found in an adult with an advanced solid tumor such as melanoma, head and neck, liver or kidney cancer. DNA for the CDR3: TGTGCCAGCAGCTCTTCACAATACGAGCAGTACTTC. Its translation: CASSSSQYEQYF. The full variable domain, in which reference TRBV7-2 and TRBJ2-7 provide the parts outside the CDR3, is GAGVSQSPSNKVTEKGKDVELRCDPISGHTALYWYRQSLGQGLEFLIYFQGNSAPDKSGLPSDRFSAERTGGSVSTLTIQRTQQEDSAVYLCASSSSQYEQYFGPGTRLTVT.